This passage covers 25 T cell receptor beta chains from one sample sequenced in a study of blood T cell repertoires in COVID-19. Produced via immunoSEQ multiplex PCR; TCRdb's table is partial and in-frame only. Of 35,000 to 50,000 clones in the sample, 82% were seen once. Sequenced material: peripheral blood. These TCRs come from a woman between 70 and 85 years old with acute or convalescent COVID-19.

This chain uses TRBV19 with TRBJ1-6; D uncertain. The CDR3 consists of 15 residues. The germline V gene encodes CDR1 LNHDA and CDR2 SQIVND (reference sequence). Between the trimmed V and J ends, which lost 3 bases and 4 bases, there was a span of 10 bases. CDR3 protein: CASSIQSGYNSPLHF. CDR3 sequence (DNA): TGTGCCAGTAGTATCCAATCGGGGTATAATTCACCCCTCCACTTT.

The genes are TRBV27 and TRBJ2-7; TRBD2 agrees at 8 bases. Germline V lookup: CDR1 MNHEY, CDR2 SMNVEV (reference sequence). After removal of 6 bases from V and 2 bases from J, the junction contained 3 bases not matched to a gene. The CDR3 is 13 amino acids. The CDR3 loop reads CASRTSGTYEQYF. In DNA, the CDR3 is TGTGCCAGCAGAACTAGCGGTACCTACGAGCAGTACTTC.

This chain joins TRBV28 and TRBJ1-5, with 9 bases matching TRBD1. From germline, CDR1 is MDHEN and CDR2 SYDVKM. The CDR3 sequence is 15 residues long. V dropped 4 bases and J dropped 2; count of bases not matched to a gene: 3. DNA for the CDR3: TGTGCCAGCAGTTCACAGGGGGCCCGCAATCAGCCCCAGCATTTT. As protein: CASSSQGARNQPQHF.

This clone was picked up one time. J is TRBJ2-7 and V is TRBV5-6, with a weak D call TRBD2 (5 bases). Germline V lookup: CDR1 SGHDT, CDR2 YYEEEE. This CDR3 has 15 residues. Trimming cost V 2 bases and J 0 bases, with 12 bases left between them. CDR3 sequence reads: CASSFRRGSSYEQYF. DNA for the CDR3: TGTGCCAGCAGCTTTCGGCGTGGGAGCTCCTACGAGCAGTACTTC.

The rearrangement joins TRBV5-1 to TRBJ2-2; 7 nucleotides match TRBD2. The V gene's germline CDR1 is SGHRS and CDR2 YFSETQ. Germline trimming cut 0 bases from V and 0 bases from J; bases unmatched to any gene: 2. The CDR3 sequence is 16 residues long. CDR3 DNA sequence: TGCGCCAGCAGCTTGGTGAGCGGGACGAACACCGGGGAGCTGTTTTTT. As protein: CASSLVSGTNTGELFF.

The chain links TRBV28 to TRBJ1-6, with D unclear. Germline V gene data show CDR1 as MDHEN and CDR2 as SYDVKM. The CDR3 totals 16 residues. V lost 1 base and J lost 3, with 10 bases in between. Written as DNA, the CDR3 is TGTGCCAGCAGTTTATTAAGACTCTTCTATAATTCACCCCTCCACTTT. This encodes CASSLLRLFYNSPLHF.

Here the CDR3 reads CASQHVNSREAFF. The DNA for the CDR3 is TGTGCCAGCCAGCATGTAAATTCTAGAGAAGCTTTCTTT. The chain recombines TRBV28 with TRBJ1-1, with D hard to call. CDR1 and CDR2 (germline): MDHEN, SYDVKM. Trimming cost V 8 bases and J 8 bases, with 18 bases left between them. This CDR3 spans 13 amino acids.

The chain uses TRBV10-1 and TRBJ1-6; TRBD1 matches 7 bases. After removal of 3 bases from V and 8 bases from J, the junction contained 7 bases not matched to a gene. CDR3 length: 15 amino acids. CDR1 WNHNN and CDR2 SYGVQD come from the germline V gene (reference sequence). CDR3 bases: TGCGCCAGCAGTGATCACAGGGGATCGCATTCACCCCTCCACTTT. It yields the protein CASSDHRGSHSPLHF.

The chain uses TRBV6-6 and TRBJ2-7; unclear D gene. Trimming stripped 0 bases from V and 6 bases from J, with 6 bases between. Germline loops: CDR1 MNHNY, CDR2 SVGAGI (reference sequence). The CDR3 runs 12 residues. The CDR3 nucleotides read TGTGCCAGCAGTTACTCGGAGCTCGAGCAGTACTTC. Its protein is CASSYSELEQYF.

The chain recombines TRBV4-2 with TRBJ2-7; D is possibly TRBD2 (6 bases). The CDR3 totals 16 residues. The V gene lost 4 bases and the J gene lost 1 base, with 17 bases spanning the gap. Germline V gene data show CDR1 as LGHNA and CDR2 as YNFKEQ. As DNA, the CDR3 is TGTGCCAGCAGCCTCTCCGGCGGGATGAATTCCTACGAGCAGTACTTC. Protein product: CASSLSGGMNSYEQYF.

The chain couples TRBV19 to TRBJ1-4, with 8 bases lining up with TRBD1. Germline trimming cut 5 bases from V and 8 bases from J; bases unmatched to any gene: 7. The CDR3 runs to 14 residues. Germline V gene data show CDR1 as LNHDA and CDR2 as SQIVND (reference sequence). The CDR3 DNA reads TGTGCCAGTAGTTTTCGACAGGGGTGGGAAAAACTGTTTTTT. Its protein product is CASSFRQGWEKLFF.

This chain connects TRBV28 to TRBJ2-1; a possible D gene is TRBD1 (6 bases). Germline assignment: CDR1 MDHEN and CDR2 SYDVKM. The CDR3 runs 15 residues. V was clipped by 3 bases and J by 9 bases, with 18 bases between them. The CDR3 DNA is TGTGCCAGCAGTTTTGGGGGCGGTGGCAAGAGTGAGCAGTTCTTC. It yields the protein CASSFGGGGKSEQFF.

The chain employs TRBV11-2 and TRBJ1-6, with 8 bases matching TRBD1. The CDR3 contains 15 residues. The germline gives CDR1 SGHAT, CDR2 FQNNGV. The junction had 4 bases not matched to a gene; V was cut back by 2 bases and J by 7 bases. CDR3 protein: CASSLIQGANSPLHF. The CDR3 DNA reads as TGTGCCAGCAGCTTAATTCAGGGGGCGAATTCACCCCTCCACTTT.

V gene TRBV28 combines with J gene TRBJ1-1; possible D gene TRBD1, 5 bases. Germline V gene data show CDR1 as MDHEN and CDR2 as SYDVKM. The CDR3 has 16 residues. The V end was cut by 6 bases, the J end by 0 bases, with 17 bases between. The CDR3: CASSPWRGKVNTEAFF. CDR3 nucleotide sequence: TGTGCCAGCAGCCCCTGGCGGGGGAAAGTGAACACTGAAGCTTTCTTT.

The rearrangement uses TRBV4-1 and TRBJ2-4, with 12 bases identical to TRBD1. Germline values: CDR1 MGHRA, CDR2 YSYEKL. This CDR3 is 16 amino acids long. The trim removed 2 bases at V and 6 bases at J, leaving 5 bases unmatched. The CDR3 loop reads CASSQSGTGGRNIQYF. CDR3 coding DNA: TGCGCCAGCAGCCAAAGTGGGACAGGGGGCAGAAACATTCAGTACTTC.

The gene calls are TRBV27 and TRBJ2-1, with 10 bases identical to TRBD2. The CDR3 contains 18 residues. V was pared by 3 bases and J by 5 bases, with 13 bases of the junction left unmatched. Germline CDR1 reads MNHEY; CDR2 reads SMNVEV (reference sequence). CDR3 sequence reads: CASSFRHGTSGVNNEQFF. The CDR3 coding sequence is TGTGCCAGCAGTTTCCGCCATGGAACTAGCGGGGTAAACAATGAGCAGTTCTTC.

The chain is built from TRBV10-3 and TRBJ2-5; TRBD2 agrees at 11 bases. Unmatched junction bases numbered 10, after V lost 6 bases and J lost 4 bases. The germline CDR1 and CDR2 sequences are ENHRY and SYGVKD. This CDR3 has 16 amino acids. CDR3 residues: CAISDPGTSGGETQYF. For the CDR3, the DNA is TGTGCCATCAGCGACCCCGGGACTAGCGGCGGAGAGACCCAGTACTTC.

The V call is TRBV4-3, the J call TRBJ2-3; 8 bases line up with TRBD2. The V and J ends lost 0 bases and 4 bases, in that order; junction bases with no gene match: 9. This CDR3 contains 17 residues. From germline, CDR1 is LGHNA and CDR2 YSLEER. CDR3 sequence (DNA): TGCGCCAGCAGCCAAGAAGCGGGAGCGAAAACTTCAGATACGCAGTATTTT. This translates into CASSQEAGAKTSDTQYF.

Only a few counts were recorded for this clone. The rearrangement joins TRBV10-1 to TRBJ2-2; D remains unclear. CDR1 WNHNN and CDR2 SYGVQD come from the germline V gene (reference sequence). The CDR3 loop spans 13 amino acids. V was pared by 5 bases and J by 3 bases, with 7 bases between. CDR3 loop: CASSYTYTGELFF. The CDR3 DNA sequence: TGCGCCAGCAGTTACACCTACACCGGGGAGCTGTTTTTT.

This clone appeared once. The CDR3 loop is CATSRPRRTSTDTQYF. CDR3 sequence (DNA): TGTGCCACCAGCAGGCCCCGTAGGACTAGCACAGATACGCAGTATTTT. This chain links TRBV15 with TRBJ2-3; D may be TRBD2 (5 bases). V was cut by 3 bases and J by 0 bases, with 13 bases left in between. The germline V gene encodes CDR1 LNHNV and CDR2 YYDKDF (reference sequence). The CDR3 is 16 amino acids.

This chain links TRBV9 with TRBJ1-2; 7 bases are a match to TRBD1. Germline CDR1 and CDR2: SGDLS and YYNGEE. The CDR3 runs to 18 residues. V shed 0 bases, J shed 4 bases, and the junction held 15 bases outside the gene matches. The CDR3 loop is CASSVGLIRDRTSYGYTF. Here the CDR3 DNA reads TGTGCCAGCAGCGTAGGACTAATCCGGGACAGAACTTCCTATGGCTACACCTTC.

This clone has a single count. The V call is TRBV11-3, the J call TRBJ2-5; possible D gene TRBD2, 6 bases. This CDR3 is built from 11 residues. V was trimmed by 2 bases and J by 13 bases, leaving 11 bases between them. Germline V lookup: CDR1 SGHNT, CDR2 YENEEA. The DNA for the CDR3 is TGTGCCAGCAGCTTAAAGGACTACATGTACTTC. Encoded protein: CASSLKDYMYF.

The rearrangement uses TRBV25-1 and TRBJ1-3; 7 bases line up with TRBD1. The CDR3 is 15 residues long. Germline V gene sequence: CDR1 MGHDK, CDR2 SYGVNS. The V and J ends lost 4 bases and 0 bases, in that order; junction bases with no gene match: 3. The CDR3 nucleotides are TGTGCCAGCAGTGCACAGGGGTTCTCTGGAAACACCATATATTTT. Residues: CASSAQGFSGNTIYF.

This chain joins TRBV6-6 and TRBJ1-5; D is perhaps TRBD1 (5 bases). This CDR3 has 15 residues. V lost 6 bases and J 6 bases, leaving 18 bases between the germline ends. Germline V gene lookup returns CDR1 MNHNY and CDR2 SVGAGI (reference sequence). In nucleotides, the CDR3 is TGTGCCAGCAGGTGTTGGGGGGGGGAGGGTCAGCCCCAGCATTTT. Translation gives CASRCWGGEGQPQHF.

The V call is TRBV9, the J call TRBJ2-3, with D unresolved. Germline V gives CDR1 SGDLS, CDR2 YYNGEE. This CDR3 has 14 amino acids. V was clipped by 4 bases and J by 2 bases, with 11 bases between them. The CDR3 nucleotides read TGTGCCAGCAGCTTTTTGGCATTCACAGATACGCAGTATTTT. Translating it yields CASSFLAFTDTQYF.